The entry that follows covers one T cell receptor (beta chain) sequence. What it binds is not known. This specimen belongs to a study of radiation and T cells in renal cell carcinoma. Looking at the study overall: Nephrectomy followed 15 Gy stereotactic body radiation by 4 weeks.

Clones were read by immunoSEQ multiplex PCR, and TCRdb kept only the in-frame ones, dropping some. The table lists 150,000 to 180,000 clones, approximately 86% of them singletons. General study findings and limits: In blood, top tumor clones expanded by 2 weeks, shrinking by 4. Baseline intratumoral clonotype presence is unknown without pretreatment biopsies.

The time point denotes: blood 2 weeks post-SBRT. Treatment denoted: 15 Gy SBRT to primary tumor, nephrectomy 4 weeks later. The patient's renal cell carcinoma had clear cell pathology. This specimen consisted of blood, obtained from a patient whose treatment included radiotherapy and nephrectomy. The TCR originated in a woman aged 45-59 years with renal cell carcinoma.

CDR3 coding DNA: TGTGCCAGTAGTGGTCGGGGACAGGGTTTGGGGCGTGGCGGCTACACCTTC. It translates to CASSGRGQGLGRGGYTF. The chain couples TRBV19 to TRBJ1-2; 9 nucleotides agree with TRBD1. This CDR3 comprises 17 residues. CDR1 LNHDA and CDR2 SQIVND come from the germline V gene (reference sequence). J gave up 8 bases and V 5 bases, and 18 bases lay outside the gene matches.